A single TCR beta chain is shown here with its context. CDR3 length: 12 residues. Germline lookup yields CDR1 SGHDT and CDR2 YYEEEE. Deletions cut 2 bases from V and 5 bases from J, with 7 bases between. The table came from immunoSEQ multiplex PCR; TCRdb's copy has only in-frame clones and leaves some out. The sample records 40,000 or so clones, approximately 86% being singletons. The sample comes from a study of blood T cell repertoires in COVID-19. Across the study: The samples span acute and convalescent COVID-19 from the United States, Italy and Spain.

Sequenced input: peripheral blood. The chain has TRBV5-6 and TRBJ1-2; no clear D gene. This TCR was recovered from a man aged 40-49 years with active COVID-19. As DNA, the CDR3 is TGTGCCAGCAGCTTCGGGTCTTATGGCTACACCTTC. Residues: CASSFGSYGYTF.